This T cell receptor beta chain was sequenced in a study of tumor-infiltrating lymphocytes in primary liver carcinoma. Study-wide background: The five patients, who were men and women, ranged in age from 30 to 69 years.

Synthesis of TCR beta cDNA was carried out from about 0.55 ug total RNA with a constant-region primer. Employing slightly modified ARM-PCR, three nested multiplex PCR rounds were run, and these gave rise to the TCR beta libraries. Two initial PCR rounds of approximately 10 cycles each paired TRBV1-TRBV30 forward primers with a C-beta reverse primer. TCRdb processed the multiplex PCR reads anew with MiXCR; each CDR3 protein has one entry. The repertoire includes 90,000 to 150,000 distinct CDR3 sequences, roughly 75% of them detected once, and 7.5% to 10% sits in the top ten. The CDR3 is 15 amino acids. Germline lookup yields CDR1 MNHEY and CDR2 SVGAGI. Unsorted bulk tissue of about 18-32 mg yielded co-extracted RNA and DNA. Resecting the tumor surgically was how the patients' primary liver carcinoma was treated. Details on this clonotype: Compared with germline, one end of the junction differs, possibly owing to a read error.

The gene calls are TRBV6-5 and TRBJ1-1, with a possible D match to TRBD1 (6 bases). The specimen sequenced was tumor-adjacent normal liver tissue. This clonotype originated in a woman in her fifties or sixties with primary liver carcinoma and hepatitis B virus infection. CDR3 DNA sequence: TGTGTCAGCAGTGAAGACAGGAGGGTGAACACCGAAGCTTTCTTT. Residues: CVSSEDRRVNTEAFF.